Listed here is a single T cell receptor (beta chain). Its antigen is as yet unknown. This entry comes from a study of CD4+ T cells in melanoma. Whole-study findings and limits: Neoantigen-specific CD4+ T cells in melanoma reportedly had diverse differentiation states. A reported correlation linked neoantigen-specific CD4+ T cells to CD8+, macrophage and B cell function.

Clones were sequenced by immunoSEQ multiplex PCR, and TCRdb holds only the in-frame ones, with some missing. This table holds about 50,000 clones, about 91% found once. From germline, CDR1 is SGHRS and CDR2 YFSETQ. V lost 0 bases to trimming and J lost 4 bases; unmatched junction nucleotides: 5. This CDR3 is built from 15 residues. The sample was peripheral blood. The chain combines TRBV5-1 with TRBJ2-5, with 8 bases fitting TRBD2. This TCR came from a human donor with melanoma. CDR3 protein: CASSLGPAGGETQYF. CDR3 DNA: TGCGCCAGCAGCTTGGGCCCCGCGGGGGGAGAGACCCAGTACTTC.